The 4 T cell receptor beta chains given below trace back to one sample, sequenced in a study of cytomegalovirus exposure and HLA in healthy donors. Primers included in the PCR were 60 Vbeta and 13 Jbeta primers. The table came from immunoSEQ multiplex PCR; TCRdb's copy has only in-frame clones and leaves some out. The sample yields 150,000 or so clones, approximately 80% seen once. Sequenced material: PBMCs. The receptors were sampled from a male donor in good health and CMV-seropositive.

Of note for this clone: At the DNA level, this CDR3 is encoded by other sequences in the same sample as well. This sequence joins TRBV5-1 and TRBJ2-3, with 7 bases matching TRBD1. The CDR3 extends over 13 amino acids. The germline V gene has CDR1 SGHRS and CDR2 YFSETQ. V dropped 10 bases and J dropped 3; count of bases not matched to a gene: 8. This CDR3 is CASRDRGTDTQYF. CDR3 DNA: TGCGCCTCCAGGGACAGAGGAACAGATACGCAGTATTTT.

The chain couples TRBV21-1 to TRBJ1-5; the listed D gene, TRBD1, was not tested against the DNA. TRBV21-1 is a pseudogene segment. CDR3 length equals 20 residues. The CDR3 DNA sequence: TGTGCCAGCAGCAAAGCAGGACAGGACAACCTATTACCAAGCAATCAGCCCCAGCATTTT. Residues: CASSKAGQDNLLPSNQPQHF.

This chain uses TRBV9 with TRBJ2-2; TRBD2 agrees at 10 bases. Trimming cost V 0 bases and J 5 bases; bases outside gene matches: 7. The CDR3 length is 17 residues. CDR1 SGDLS and CDR2 YYNGEE come from the germline V gene. The chain's CDR3 is CASSVAASGRGTGELFF. CDR3 bases: TGTGCCAGCAGCGTAGCTGCTAGCGGGAGAGGTACCGGGGAGCTGTTTTTT.

This chain connects TRBV7-8 to TRBJ2-2; 10 bases match TRBD2. With V trimmed by 7 bases and J by 6 bases, 14 bases remained unmatched. This CDR3 has 17 residues. Per germline, CDR1 SGHVS and CDR2 FQNEAQ. The CDR3 sequence: CASTIFLAGAVSGELFF. The CDR3 DNA sequence: TGTGCCAGCACCATATTTCTAGCGGGGGCCGTTTCCGGGGAGCTGTTTTTT.